Following are 14 T cell receptor beta chains from one sample sequenced in a study of blood T cell repertoires in COVID-19. The repertoire was sequenced with immunoSEQ multiplex PCR; TCRdb's copy has only in-frame clones and lacks some. The sample has approximately 350,000 clones, roughly nine tenths seen once. Sequenced material: PBMCs or T cells enriched from blood (not recorded which). The source is a man between 18 and 29 years old who had recovered from COVID-19.

V and J are TRBV1 and TRBJ2-7; TRBD2, as called in the table, went unchecked against the DNA. TRBV1 is a listed pseudogene. This CDR3 is built from 14 residues. The CDR3 protein is CTPPEQRENYEQYF. The CDR3 DNA reads as TGCACCCCCCCGGAACAGCGGGAGAACTACGAGCAGTACTTC.

The chain recombines TRBV19 with TRBJ1-1; D unresolved. The CDR3 totals 14 residues. Per the germline V gene, CDR1 is LNHDA and CDR2 is SQIVND (reference sequence). Trimming cost V 5 bases and J 0 bases, with 10 bases left between them. Here the CDR3 DNA reads TGTGCCAGTAGTTCCCCGGAGATGAACACTGAAGCTTTCTTT. This codes for CASSSPEMNTEAFF.

The chain employs TRBV19 and TRBJ2-7; TRBD1 matches 8 bases. Germline values: CDR1 LNHDA, CDR2 SQIVND (reference sequence). The V and J ends lost 5 bases and 3 bases, in that order; junction bases with no gene match: 9. The CDR3 has 15 amino acids. The chain's CDR3 is CASSPNRGIDYEQYF. CDR3 DNA sequence: TGTGCCAGTAGTCCCAACAGGGGGATCGACTACGAGCAGTACTTC.

The J gene is TRBJ2-7, the V gene TRBV4-3; 8 bases agree with TRBD1. V dropped 4 bases and J dropped 1; count of bases not matched to a gene: 6. The germline V gene has CDR1 LGHNA and CDR2 YSLEER. The CDR3 length is 15 residues. The CDR3 DNA reads TGCGCCAGCAGCCTCCAAAGGACAGGGTCCTACGAGCAGTACTTC. As protein: CASSLQRTGSYEQYF.

The chain employs TRBV6-1 and TRBJ1-5, with 10 bases that match TRBD1. This CDR3 region has 15 residues. Trimming cost V 2 bases and J 7 bases; bases outside gene matches: 5. CDR1 MNHNS and CDR2 SASEGT come from the germline V gene. Written as DNA, the CDR3 is TGTGCCAGCAGTGAATTCGGACAGGGGGGGCAGCCCCAGCATTTT. It specifies CASSEFGQGGQPQHF.

The gene calls are TRBV7-2 and TRBJ2-4, with D tentatively TRBD1 (6 bases). Germline loops: CDR1 SGHTA, CDR2 FQGNSA. Trimming shortened V by 5 bases and J by 0 bases, and 23 bases separated the two germline ends. The CDR3 runs 19 residues. CDR3: CASSHRSGAGVLAKNIQYF. Here the CDR3 DNA reads TGTGCCAGCAGCCACAGGTCGGGCGCAGGGGTTTTAGCCAAAAACATTCAGTACTTC.

The V call is TRBV2, the J call TRBJ1-3; D gene uncertain. From germline, CDR1 is SNHLY and CDR2 FYNNEI. V lost 4 bases and J lost 0, with 7 bases in between. This CDR3 region has 14 residues. CDR3 region: CASSVGFSGNTIYF. DNA for the CDR3: TGTGCCAGCAGTGTGGGCTTCTCTGGAAACACCATATATTTT.

This chain joins TRBV29-1 and TRBJ2-1; 11 bases map to TRBD2. V shed 6 bases and J 0 bases; nucleotides not matched to a gene: 10. Germline V gives CDR1 SQVTM, CDR2 ANQGSEA. The CDR3 is 17 amino acids. The CDR3 sequence: CSVATSGTTSSYNEQFF. CDR3 nucleotides: TGCAGCGTGGCGACTAGCGGGACTACTAGCTCCTACAATGAGCAGTTCTTC.

The chain joins TRBV3-1 (or the pseudogene TRBV3-2) to TRBJ1-1; TRBD1 is a possible D gene (6 bases). The CDR3 totals 12 residues. Germline V gene data show CDR1 as LGHDT and CDR2 as YNNKEL (reference sequence). V lost 6 bases and J lost 6, with 11 bases in between. The CDR3 DNA reads TGTGCCAGCAGGAACCGACAGGCTGAAGCTTTCTTT. This codes for CASRNRQAEAFF.

The chain carries TRBV24-1 and TRBJ2-3; 7 bases align to TRBD2. Germline values: CDR1 KGHDR, CDR2 SFDVKD. This CDR3 spans 18 amino acids. The J segment lost 0 bases and the V segment lost 3 bases, leaving 11 bases of the junction unmatched. CDR3 protein: CATSDPSGGPSSTDTQYF. DNA of the CDR3: TGTGCCACCAGTGATCCTTCGGGAGGCCCATCTAGCACAGATACGCAGTATTTT.

The chain uses TRBV3-1 (or the pseudogene TRBV3-2) and TRBJ2-7; D not resolved. Trimming pared 0 bases from V and 4 bases from J, leaving 7 bases between. The CDR3 spans 13 residues. CDR1 and CDR2 (germline): LGHDT, YNNKEL (reference sequence). The CDR3 region is CASSQDHRYEQYF. CDR3 bases: TGTGCCAGCAGCCAAGATCATCGGTACGAGCAGTACTTC.

V gene TRBV5-8 combines with J gene TRBJ2-7; 8 bases agree with TRBD2. The germline V gene has CDR1 SGHTS and CDR2 YDEGEE. The CDR3 consists of 15 residues. Trimming removed 5 bases from V and 2 bases from J; junction bases left unmatched: 9. CDR3 protein: CASRPLAGPTYEQYF. In DNA form, the CDR3 reads TGTGCCAGCAGGCCCCTAGCGGGCCCCACCTACGAGCAGTACTTC.

This chain connects TRBV29-1 to TRBJ1-2; D remains ambiguous. CDR3 length: 14 amino acids. CDR1 SQVTM and CDR2 ANQGSEA come from the germline V gene. The ends were cut back, 1 base at V and 1 base at J, with 10 bases in the middle. The CDR3 sequence: CSVEVSGLNYGYTF. The CDR3 bases are TGCAGCGTTGAAGTCTCAGGCCTTAACTATGGCTACACCTTC.

The rearrangement uses TRBV19 and TRBJ2-7, with 10 bases fitting TRBD1. V gave up 4 bases and J gave up 6 bases; unmatched junction bases: 6. The germline CDR1 and CDR2 sequences are LNHDA and SQIVND (reference sequence). This CDR3 has 14 amino acids. The CDR3 reads CASSTPGQGSEQYF. The CDR3, as DNA: TGTGCCAGTAGTACTCCGGGACAGGGGAGCGAGCAGTACTTC.